Shown below are 29 T cell receptor beta chains from a single sample sequenced in a study of neurological immune-mediated disorders. TCRdb re-called the 5' RACE reads through MiXCR, storing one row per CDR3 protein. Of about 41,000 distinct CDR3 sequences listed, 2% to 3% are singletons. The sample was PBMCs. These receptor sequences come from a man in his thirties or forties with multiple sclerosis.

This clonotype was counted ten times or more. The chain employs TRBV20-1 and TRBJ2-3; tentatively, D is TRBD1 (5 bases). V lost 1 base to trimming and J lost 0 bases, with 8 bases between them. Germline V gives CDR1 DFQATT, CDR2 SNEGSKA (reference sequence). The CDR3 is made up of 14 amino acids. The CDR3 spells CSARVGVSTDTQYF. Written as DNA, the CDR3 is TGCAGTGCTAGAGTAGGGGTCAGCACAGATACGCAGTATTTT.

This clonotype was detected many times. The chain links TRBV5-1 to TRBJ1-1, with D possibly TRBD1 on 5 matching bases. Trimming cost V 0 bases and J 6 bases, with 12 bases left between them. The germline gives CDR1 SGHRS, CDR2 YFSETQ. The CDR3 covers 14 residues. CDR3 sequence: CASSLASLGPEAFF. In DNA form, the CDR3 reads TGCGCCAGCAGCTTGGCTTCCTTGGGGCCTGAAGCTTTCTTT.

J is TRBJ1-4 and V is TRBV12-3 or TRBV12-4, with TRBD1 matching over 7 bases. This CDR3 region has 14 residues. V lost 5 bases and J lost 8; bases outside the gene matches: 8. CDR3 nucleotides: TGTGCCAGCAGTCAGACAGGGTTTGGAGAAAAACTGTTTTTT. Encoded protein: CASSQTGFGEKLFF.

This clonotype was seen many times. The V and J genes are TRBV7-3 and TRBJ2-3; 12 bases agree with TRBD2. The CDR3 extends over 15 amino acids. The J segment lost 5 bases and the V segment lost 5 bases, leaving 5 bases of the junction unmatched. CDR1 SGHTA and CDR2 FQGTGA come from the germline V gene. CDR3 residues: CASSLAGGPVDTQYF. CDR3 sequence (DNA): TGTGCCAGCAGCCTAGCGGGAGGGCCGGTAGATACGCAGTATTTT.

In its sample, this clonotype was seen many times. V and J are TRBV24-1 and TRBJ2-1, with D possibly being TRBD1 (5 bases). From germline, CDR1 is KGHDR and CDR2 SFDVKD. The CDR3 loop spans 13 amino acids. The V end was cut by 10 bases, the J end by 6 bases, with 15 bases between. The CDR3 here is CATGPPGSNEQFF. The CDR3 nucleotides read TGTGCCACTGGGCCTCCAGGGTCCAATGAGCAGTTCTTC.

This clonotype was counted at least ten times. The gene calls are TRBV15 and TRBJ2-2, with D perhaps matching TRBD1 or TRBD2 (5 bases each). Trimming left V 9 bases short and J 6 bases short, with 17 bases between. The CDR3 sequence is 14 residues long. Germline V gene data show CDR1 as LNHNV and CDR2 as YYDKDF (reference sequence). CDR3 sequence (DNA): TGTGCCACGATGCGGGTACAGGTATCCGGGGAGCTGTTTTTT. This translates into CATMRVQVSGELFF.

This clonotype was picked up a small number of times. A much larger clone lies one base from this, so it may be a read error. It is likely a read error, because the conserved phenylalanine at the end of the CDR3 is missing. The rearrangement links TRBV4-1 to TRBJ1-1, with D uncertain. The V end lost 1 base, the J end lost 1 base, and 13 bases lay between the germline ends. The CDR3 is 16 amino acids. The germline V gene has CDR1 MGHRA and CDR2 YSYEKL. CDR3 residues: CASSQATRSSNTEAFI. CDR3 DNA: TGCGCCAGCAGCCAAGCTACACGGTCGTCGAACACTGAAGCTTTCATT.

This clonotype was observed many times. V gene TRBV25-1 combines with J gene TRBJ2-7; TRBD1 agrees at 8 bases. The CDR3 totals 15 residues. V was pared by 3 bases and J by 4 bases, with 8 bases of the junction left unmatched. Germline V gives CDR1 MGHDK, CDR2 SYGVNS. CDR3 loop: CASSDWTGYSYEQYF. As DNA, the CDR3 is TGTGCCAGCAGTGACTGGACAGGGTACTCTTACGAGCAGTACTTC.

This clonotype has ten or more counts. The chain uses TRBV4-2 and TRBJ1-2; D is possibly TRBD1 (5 bases). The CDR3 extends over 15 amino acids. V dropped 3 bases and J dropped 6 bases, with 17 bases sitting between them. Germline CDR1 reads LGHNA; CDR2 reads YNFKEQ. CDR3 nucleotides: TGTGCCAGCAGCCATCACCAGGGTCTAGGTGATGGCTACACCTTC. It is translated as CASSHHQGLGDGYTF.

Ten or more counts support this clonotype. This chain connects TRBV14 to TRBJ2-7; tentatively, D is TRBD2 (7 bases). The V gene's germline CDR1 is SGHDN and CDR2 FVKESK. The CDR3 runs to 17 residues. V was shortened by 0 bases and J by 0 bases, with 15 bases between the two germline ends. The CDR3 bases are TGTGCCAGCAGCCAAGATTCCTCTGCGGGGGCCTCCTACGAGCAGTACTTC. Translation: CASSQDSSAGASYEQYF.

This clonotype was seen repeatedly, ten times or more. V gene TRBV5-1 combines with J gene TRBJ1-5; tentatively, D is TRBD1 (6 bases). The ends were cut back, 0 bases at V and 7 bases at J, with 11 bases in the middle. The germline gives CDR1 SGHRS, CDR2 YFSETQ. The CDR3 has 14 residues. CDR3 sequence: CASSLDGGEQPQHF. The CDR3 nucleotides read TGCGCCAGCAGCTTGGACGGGGGCGAGCAGCCCCAGCATTTT.

This clonotype was seen repeatedly, ten times or more. This sequence joins TRBV5-6 and TRBJ1-2, with unresolved D. This CDR3 has 14 amino acids. Germline V gene lookup returns CDR1 SGHDT and CDR2 YYEEEE. V was shortened by 6 bases and J by 4 bases, with 16 bases between the two germline ends. The CDR3 sequence is CASTRTLPIYGYTF. Here the CDR3 DNA reads TGTGCCAGCACCCGGACCCTGCCGATCTATGGCTACACCTTC.

This clonotype was observed many times. V and J are TRBV29-1 and TRBJ2-7, with D tentatively TRBD1 (5 bases). Trimming took off 3 bases at V and 6 bases at J, with 15 bases between the two ends. The length of the CDR3 is 13 residues. Germline assignment: CDR1 SQVTM and CDR2 ANQGSEA. The CDR3 sequence is CSVDGGARGEQYF. In DNA form, the CDR3 reads TGCAGCGTTGACGGTGGGGCGAGAGGCGAGCAGTACTTC.

The chain employs TRBV9 and TRBJ1-1; D not certain. Germline V gene lookup returns CDR1 SGDLS and CDR2 YYNGEE. The germline V and J ends were trimmed by 4 bases and 1 base, with 14 bases remaining between them. The CDR3 has 15 residues. CDR3 sequence: CASSPRSTKNTEAFF. CDR3 in DNA: TGTGCCAGCAGCCCCCGGAGTACAAAGAACACTGAAGCTTTCTTT.

This clonotype was recorded many times. The chain links TRBV4-1 to TRBJ2-7; 10 bases are shared with TRBD2. V gave up 3 bases and J gave up 0 bases; unmatched junction bases: 5. CDR3 length: 16 amino acids. From germline, CDR1 is MGHRA and CDR2 YSYEKL. The CDR3 reads CASSHRGLAASYEQYF. The CDR3 region has the DNA TGCGCCAGCAGCCACCGAGGACTAGCGGCCTCCTACGAGCAGTACTTC.

This clonotype was recorded at least ten times. The chain couples TRBV20-1 to TRBJ2-7, with D tentatively TRBD1 or TRBD2 (6 bases each). The V gene lost 5 bases and the J gene lost 7 bases, with 15 bases spanning the gap. This CDR3 is built from 12 residues. Looked up from germline, CDR1 is DFQATT and CDR2 is SNEGSKA (reference sequence). The CDR3 here is CSAYWGAEEQYF. The CDR3 nucleotides read TGCAGTGCTTACTGGGGGGCTGAGGAGCAGTACTTC.

This clonotype has ten or more counts. This chain uses TRBV20-1 with TRBJ2-5; TRBD1 agrees at 11 bases. J lost 4 bases, V lost 4 bases, and 2 bases had no gene match. CDR1 and CDR2 (germline): DFQATT, SNEGSKA (reference sequence). The CDR3 covers 13 residues. CDR3 nucleotides: TGCAGTGCTACAGGGACAGGGGGAGAGACCCAGTACTTC. Amino acids: CSATGTGGETQYF.

This clonotype was seen at least ten times. The genes are TRBV6-5 and TRBJ2-6, with D possibly being TRBD2 (6 bases). Trimming removed 2 bases at V and 2 bases at J, with 19 bases between. Germline assignment: CDR1 MNHEY and CDR2 SVGAGI. This CDR3 is built from 19 residues. CDR3 nucleotides: TGTGCCAGCAGTTACGGGCCCGGGAGTATTCCCACTGGGGCCAACGTCCTGACTTTC. This encodes CASSYGPGSIPTGANVLTF.

This clonotype was seen at least ten times. V usage is TRBV6-2 or TRBV6-3 and J usage is TRBJ2-7, with a tentative D call TRBD2 (5 bases). The length of the CDR3 is 13 residues. V was trimmed by 10 bases and J by 0 bases, leaving 13 bases between them. Germline CDR1 and CDR2: MNHEY and SVGEGT. CDR3 DNA sequence: TGTGCCACCGGTCAGAGGGTCTCCTACGAGCAGTACTTC. This sequence encodes CATGQRVSYEQYF.

This clonotype was recorded at least ten times. This chain links TRBV6-1 with TRBJ2-7; D unclear. The germline V gene has CDR1 MNHNS and CDR2 SASEGT. The CDR3 has 10 residues. V shed 4 bases and J shed 6 bases, with 4 bases lying between them. CDR3 protein: CASSVGEQYF. The CDR3 nucleotides are TGTGCCAGCAGTGTAGGCGAGCAGTACTTC.

There are many counts of this clonotype. This chain joins TRBV20-1 and TRBJ1-2, with 10 bases that match TRBD1. The CDR3 consists of 12 residues. Germline values: CDR1 DFQATT, CDR2 SNEGSKA (reference sequence). V was pared by 4 bases and J by 13 bases, with 9 bases of the junction left unmatched. CDR3 region: CSATGTGAGGTF. The CDR3 nucleotides read TGCAGTGCTACCGGGACAGGGGCGGGAGGCACCTTC.

This clonotype came up many times. The chain combines TRBV9 with TRBJ1-1, with D possibly matching TRBD1 (6 bases). Trimming removed 0 bases at V and 4 bases at J, with 13 bases between. Germline CDR1 is SGDLS and CDR2 is YYNGEE. The CDR3 has 15 amino acids. The CDR3 region is CASSVAGAGATEAFF. CDR3 DNA sequence: TGTGCCAGCAGCGTAGCGGGGGCAGGGGCCACTGAAGCTTTCTTT.

This clonotype was detected ten times or more. This chain links TRBV11-1 with TRBJ2-1; 8 positions agree with TRBD2. The length of the CDR3 is 15 residues. Germline CDR1 and CDR2: SGHAT and FQDESV (reference sequence). Losses at the gene ends were 8 bases for V and 0 bases for J; bases not matched to a gene: 6. CDR3 region: CASGLSGSSYNEQFF. The CDR3 DNA is TGTGCCAGCGGTCTAAGCGGGAGCTCCTACAATGAGCAGTTCTTC.

At least ten counts were recorded for this clonotype. The V and J genes are TRBV12-3 or TRBV12-4 and TRBJ2-5; 7 bases line up with TRBD1. The CDR3 runs to 14 residues. J gave up 5 bases and V 5 bases, and 8 bases lay outside the gene matches. CDR3 sequence reads: CASSPGQTEETQYF. CDR3 DNA: TGTGCCAGCAGTCCGGGACAGACAGAGGAGACCCAGTACTTC.

This clonotype was found many times. V gene TRBV5-1 combines with J gene TRBJ2-5; D might be TRBD1 (6 bases). Germline V CDR1 and CDR2: SGHRS, YFSETQ. The CDR3 has 12 residues. V lost 7 bases, J lost 5 bases, and 12 bases lay in between. CDR3 nucleotide sequence: TGCGCCAGCCGCTGGGGGCTGGAGACCCAGTACTTC. Its protein product is CASRWGLETQYF.

This clonotype came up many times. The chain has TRBV5-1 and TRBJ1-3; possible D gene TRBD1, 5 bases. CDR1 and CDR2 from the germline V gene are SGHRS and YFSETQ. The germline V and J ends were trimmed by 3 bases and 2 bases, with 15 bases remaining between them. CDR3 length equals 16 residues. This chain's CDR3 is CASSWAGSEAGNTIYF. In DNA, the CDR3 is TGCGCCAGCAGCTGGGCAGGGAGCGAGGCTGGAAACACCATATATTTT.

The sample holds many counts of this clonotype. This rearrangement joins TRBV27 to TRBJ2-1, with D perhaps TRBD2 (6 bases). The CDR3 runs 16 residues. Germline CDR1 is MNHEY and CDR2 is SMNVEV (reference sequence). V was trimmed by 6 bases and J by 0 bases, leaving 15 bases between them. The CDR3 DNA sequence: TGTGCCAGCAGCTCTTCGGCGGGGCGCTCCTACAATGAGCAGTTCTTC. Amino acid sequence: CASSSSAGRSYNEQFF.

Many counts were recorded for this clonotype. The rearrangement uses TRBV27 and TRBJ2-7; the D gene could be TRBD1 or TRBD2 (5 bases each). The CDR3 is 14 residues long. Trimming shortened V by 4 bases and J by 5 bases, and 15 bases separated the two germline ends. Looked up from germline, CDR1 is MNHEY and CDR2 is SMNVEV (reference sequence). The CDR3 coding sequence is TGTGCCAGCAGTTCCCCCGGGACGGCACACGAGCAGTACTTC. Translating it yields CASSSPGTAHEQYF.

This clonotype was seen repeatedly, ten times or more. This rearrangement joins TRBV20-1 to TRBJ1-3, with D uncertain. The CDR3 consists of 14 residues. With 0 bases removed from V and 2 bases from J, the gap between germline ends came to 8 bases. Germline V CDR1 and CDR2: DFQATT, SNEGSKA (reference sequence). In nucleotides, the CDR3 is TGCAGTGCTAGAGATCTTCGCGCTGGAAACACCATATATTTT. This translates into CSARDLRAGNTIYF.